The 22 T cell receptor beta chains presented below share a single source sample, sequenced in a study of OX40 agonist ivuxolimab in advanced cancers. Here immunoSEQ multiplex PCR was the method, and the copy in TCRdb shows in-frame clones only, minus some. This table holds over 95,000 clones, about 96% found once. The sample consisted of CD4+ or CD8+ T cells sorted from blood, taken in a trial of the OX40 agonist ivuxolimab. The receptors come from an adult with an advanced solid tumor such as melanoma, head and neck, liver or kidney cancer.

V gene TRBV29-1 combines with J gene TRBJ1-1; 7 nucleotides agree with TRBD1. Trimming removed 2 bases from V and 2 bases from J; junction bases left unmatched: 8. This CDR3 comprises 15 residues. Germline V gene data show CDR1 as SQVTM and CDR2 as ANQGSEA. The CDR3 spells CSVENRQGVNTEAFF. In nucleotides, the CDR3 is TGCAGCGTTGAAAACCGACAGGGTGTTAACACTGAAGCTTTCTTT.

The V gene is TRBV6-6, the J gene TRBJ1-1; possibly TRBD1 for D (5 bases). Germline CDR1 reads MNHNY; CDR2 reads SVGAGI (reference sequence). Trimming stripped 0 bases from V and 1 base from J, with 6 bases between. The CDR3 covers 14 residues. The CDR3 loop reads CASSYSGANTEAFF. The CDR3 nucleotides are TGTGCCAGCAGTTACTCCGGGGCGAACACTGAAGCTTTCTTT.

The rearrangement links TRBV6-5 to TRBJ2-7; no definite D call. The germline gives CDR1 MNHEY, CDR2 SVGAGI. The CDR3 is 13 residues long. Trimming removed 0 bases from V and 1 base from J, with 4 bases in between. The CDR3 nucleotides read TGTGCCAGCAGTTACTCGATATCCTACGAGCAGTACTTC. Amino acid sequence: CASSYSISYEQYF.

This chain joins TRBV19 and TRBJ1-5, with a possible D match to TRBD1 (5 bases). The CDR3 spans 14 residues. Germline V gene data show CDR1 as LNHDA and CDR2 as SQIVND (reference sequence). V shed 3 bases and J shed 3 bases, with 9 bases lying between them. The CDR3 loop reads CASSIGDFNQPQHF. The CDR3 nucleotides are TGTGCCAGTAGTATTGGGGACTTCAATCAGCCCCAGCATTTT.

The chain recombines TRBV4-3 with TRBJ2-3, with 8 bases lining up with TRBD2. CDR1 LGHNA and CDR2 YSLEER come from the germline V gene. The CDR3 runs to 14 residues. V was clipped by 4 bases and J by 5 bases; unmatched bases: 5. CDR3 coding DNA: TGCGCCAGCAGCCTACGGGGGGGGATAGATACGCAGTATTTT. Translated: CASSLRGGIDTQYF.

J is TRBJ1-1 and V is TRBV27; a weak D match, TRBD1 (6 bases). This CDR3 is 14 amino acids long. V dropped 5 bases and J dropped 5 bases, with 15 bases sitting between them. The germline gives CDR1 MNHEY, CDR2 SMNVEV (reference sequence). The CDR3 spells CASSITGLGTEAFF. CDR3 DNA sequence: TGTGCCAGCAGTATAACAGGGTTAGGGACTGAAGCTTTCTTT.

For the CDR3, the DNA is TGTGCCAGCAGTTTATTTCAGGGGGCAACAAACACCATATATTTT. Its translation: CASSLFQGATNTIYF. The rearrangement uses TRBV28 and TRBJ1-3; 8 nucleotides align to TRBD1. Germline V CDR1 and CDR2: MDHEN, SYDVKM. The CDR3 totals 15 residues. V was clipped by 1 base and J by 6 bases; unmatched bases: 5.

V gene TRBV27 combines with J gene TRBJ2-7; perhaps TRBD2 as D (5 bases). Germline-derived CDR1 and CDR2 are MNHEY and SMNVEV (reference sequence). The CDR3 is made up of 13 amino acids. Trimming removed 5 bases from V and 1 base from J, with 9 bases in between. The chain's CDR3 is CASSPPGSYEQYF. The CDR3 nucleotides read TGTGCCAGCAGTCCCCCGGGGTCCTACGAGCAGTACTTC.

The chain couples TRBV11-2 to TRBJ1-1, with 9 bases that match TRBD1. J lost 0 bases, V lost 5 bases, and 7 bases had no gene match. CDR1 and CDR2 (germline): SGHAT, FQNNGV. The CDR3 runs to 16 residues. The CDR3, as DNA: TGTGCCAGCAGCGGGCGGACAGGGGCCTTGAACACTGAAGCTTTCTTT. The encoded protein is CASSGRTGALNTEAFF.

In DNA form, the CDR3 reads TGCAGCGCTCAAGAGGGTACCCCCGTGGGACTGTTTTTT. Its translation is CSAQEGTPVGLFF. V usage is TRBV29-1 and J usage is TRBJ1-4, with D uncertain. V was pared by 7 bases and J by 13 bases, with 22 bases between. The CDR3 covers 13 residues. Germline CDR1 and CDR2: SQVTM and ANQGSEA.

This CDR3 is CASNEQGSLYEQYF. CDR3 nucleotide sequence: TGTGCCAGCAATGAACAGGGGTCCCTCTACGAGCAGTACTTC. The rearrangement links TRBV6-5 to TRBJ2-7, with 7 nucleotides matching TRBD1. The CDR3 runs 14 residues. The ends lost 7 bases at V and 3 bases at J; junction bases unmatched: 9. Per the germline V gene, CDR1 is MNHEY and CDR2 is SVGAGI.

In nucleotides, the CDR3 is TGTGCCAGCAGCCCACTTCCCGGGACAGGGAGTGGCTACACCTTC. Its protein product is CASSPLPGTGSGYTF. The rearrangement joins TRBV7-3 to TRBJ1-2, with 9 bases matching TRBD1. This CDR3 contains 15 residues. J was trimmed by 7 bases and V by 5 bases; bases with no gene match: 11. Germline V gives CDR1 SGHTA, CDR2 FQGTGA.

The CDR3 spells CASSTITGGWEQYF. DNA of the CDR3: TGTGCCAGCAGCACGATCACAGGGGGGTGGGAGCAGTACTTC. This sequence joins TRBV6-5 and TRBJ2-7, with 8 bases aligning to TRBD1. In germline, CDR1 is MNHEY, CDR2 SVGAGI. J gave up 7 bases and V 6 bases, and 11 bases lay outside the gene matches. The CDR3 is 14 residues long.

DNA for the CDR3: TGTGCCAGCAGCTTAAGGACAGAGGCCTACAATGAGCAGTTCTTC. Amino acids: CASSLRTEAYNEQFF. V gene TRBV7-6 combines with J gene TRBJ2-1, with a possible D match to TRBD1 (6 bases). CDR1 and CDR2 (germline): SGHVS, FNYEAQ. Trimming shortened V by 2 bases and J by 2 bases, and 10 bases separated the two germline ends. This CDR3 is built from 15 residues.

This sequence joins TRBV9 and TRBJ2-1, with D hard to call. Trimming took 2 bases from V and 4 from J, leaving 16 bases between them. CDR1 and CDR2 from the germline V gene are SGDLS and YYNGEE. This CDR3 has 16 residues. CDR3 residues: CASSVLWEGSYNEQFF. The DNA of the CDR3 is TGTGCCAGCAGCGTCCTTTGGGAAGGGTCGTACAATGAGCAGTTCTTC.

The chain recombines TRBV6-6 with TRBJ1-2; possible D gene TRBD1, 5 bases. Looked up from germline, CDR1 is MNHNY and CDR2 is SVGAGI (reference sequence). V dropped 0 bases and J dropped 11 bases, with 13 bases sitting between them. There are 13 residues in the CDR3. The CDR3 DNA is TGTGCCAGCAGTTACTCGACGGGTACAGGTTACACCTTC. This codes for CASSYSTGTGYTF.

CDR3 region: CASSISSYSNQPQHF. In nucleotides, the CDR3 is TGTGCCAGTAGTATTAGCAGCTATAGCAATCAGCCCCAGCATTTT. The chain couples TRBV19 to TRBJ1-5; D unresolved. Trimming took off 3 bases at V and 0 bases at J, with 9 bases between the two ends. The CDR3 runs 15 residues. The germline V gene encodes CDR1 LNHDA and CDR2 SQIVND (reference sequence).

This sequence joins TRBV27 and TRBJ2-2; D not certain. The V end lost 7 bases, the J end lost 7 bases, and 7 bases lay between the germline ends. The CDR3 consists of 11 residues. Per germline, CDR1 MNHEY and CDR2 SMNVEV (reference sequence). CDR3 loop: CASTENGELFF. CDR3 DNA sequence: TGTGCCAGCACCGAGAACGGGGAGCTGTTTTTT.

The rearrangement uses TRBV29-1 and TRBJ2-7; TRBD2 is a possible D gene (6 bases). The CDR3 consists of 12 residues. Germline CDR1 is SQVTM and CDR2 is ANQGSEA. Deletions cut 0 bases from V and 6 bases from J, with 9 bases between. The CDR3 reads CSVEDPGSEQYF. CDR3 bases: TGCAGCGTTGAAGATCCCGGGAGCGAGCAGTACTTC.

V is TRBV6-6 and J is TRBJ2-7, with a possible D match to TRBD1 (6 bases). The CDR3 has 13 amino acids. Germline-derived CDR1 and CDR2 are MNHNY and SVGAGI (reference sequence). Trimming removed 5 bases at V and 6 bases at J, with 14 bases between. The DNA of the CDR3 is TGTGCCAGCAGTCCCGGACAGTCTAGCGAGCAGTACTTC. It is translated as CASSPGQSSEQYF.

J is TRBJ1-3 and V is TRBV7-9; D is uncertain. The CDR3 is made up of 13 amino acids. Trimming removed 3 bases at V and 8 bases at J, with 11 bases between. Germline loops: CDR1 SEHNR, CDR2 FQNEAQ (reference sequence). CDR3 bases: TGTGCCAGCAGCTTCCAAAGCGGGTACACCATATATTTT. The encoded protein is CASSFQSGYTIYF. Full variable domain (outside the CDR3, taken from reference TRBV7-9 and TRBJ1-3): DTGVSQNPRHKITKRGQNVTFRCDPISEHNRLYWYRQTLGQGPEFLTYFQNEAQLEKSRLLSDRFSAERPKGSFSTLEIQRTEQGDSAMYLCASSFQSGYTIYFGEGSWLTVV.

The rearrangement joins TRBV6-5 to TRBJ1-5; 9 bases map to TRBD1. Germline-derived CDR1 and CDR2 are MNHEY and SVGAGI. V shed 6 bases, J shed 6 bases, and the junction held 9 bases outside the gene matches. The CDR3 totals 15 residues. CDR3: CASRPGQGGVQPQHF. CDR3 sequence (DNA): TGTGCCAGCAGGCCGGGACAGGGAGGTGTTCAGCCCCAGCATTTT.